This TCR beta chain was observed in a study of regulatory T cells in long-lasting Graves disease (dated by TCRdb to the early 2020s). Looking at the study overall: Antithyroid drugs had been taken for less than 3 months by newly diagnosed Graves' disease patients. Peripheral blood TCR sequencing and RNA sequencing compared persistent Graves' disease patients with newly diagnosed Graves' disease patients. The study was conducted in China and was registered as a clinical trial. TCR sequencing covered 13 persistent and roughly 20 newly diagnosed Graves' disease patients, 33 samples in total.

The library was built by means of multiplex PCR. The reads were generated on an Illumina HiSeq 4000. TCR beta libraries were built with iRepertoire HTBI primers and Arm-PCR amplification of CDR3 regions. Before sequencing, the PCR products underwent gel purification. The paper's processing steps were these. A total of roughly 67 TRBV and approximately 15 TRBJ segments were identified across samples and were used for gene usage analysis of CDR3 amino acid clonotypes. COPE and FqMerger were used to merge filtered high-quality paired reads into contigs. BLAST was used to align contigs to IMGT TRBV, TRBD and TRBJ reference genes, with CDR3 defined following IMGT. Highly expanded clones were defined as clonotypes with a frequency above 0.1%. Shannon entropy was used to measure repertoire diversity, and the Gini coefficient was used to measure V-J evenness. Clonotypes shared by more than one individual were considered public. TCRdb itself trimmed the public reads at Q25 with fastp, ran MiXCR and retained productive beta chains. Here each entry gathers all rows of one CDR3 protein and keeps the most common genes and DNA. These V and J calls rely on TCRdb rather than the paper's analysis. This sample holds hundreds of thousands of distinct CDR3 sequences; 15% to 20% were observed only once. About 18% of the sample is held by the ten biggest clonotypes.

The time point label for this specimen denotes: newly diagnosed GD, antithyroid drugs for less than 3 months. For both TCR sequencing and RNA sequencing, RNA was extracted from PBMCs using TRIzol. Graves' disease was diagnosed according to American Thyroid Association guidelines. Recruitment of patients was carried out at an endocrinology department in Xi'an, China. From each patient, about 8.9 milliliters of peripheral blood was collected into an EDTA anticoagulant tube. Ficoll Paque Plus density gradient separation was used to isolate PBMCs, and no additional T cell sorting was done. An Agilent 2100 Bioanalyzer and agarose gel were used to assess RNA quality, and a NanoDrop 2000 was used to measure RNA concentration. General study outcomes and caveats: More public clonotypes were shared among persistent patients (over 2,500) than among newly diagnosed patients (966). Lower TCR Shannon entropy and fewer highly expanded clones were observed in persistent Graves' disease patients than in newly diagnosed patients, which suggested clonal expansion. Persistent disease showed preferential use of TRBV28, TRBJ1-2 and TRBJ2-5, whereas newly diagnosed disease favored TRBV20-1 and TRBJ2-1. Only the TCR beta chain was sequenced and analyzed. Peripheral blood alone was examined, since thyroid tissue, which constituted the primary lesion, could not be accessed. As a limitation, the authors acknowledged that the small sample size may reduce accuracy.

A single count supports this clonotype. Its antigen remains undetermined. A much larger clone lies one base from this, so it may be a read error. Per the germline V gene, LGHNA is the CDR1 and YNFKEQ is the CDR2. V loses 2 bases of germline sequence and J loses 4 bases, and the interval between the two ends is 8 bases. Spanning cysteine to phenylalanine, the CDR3 consists of 13 amino acids. The read is trimmed to its CDR3 DNA, 39 bases read in frame from base 1. This same sample was also taken into another study, of T cells in Graves' hyperthyroidism and ophthalmopathy. Drawing on the second study: A patient counted as having stable Graves' hyperthyroidism if no progression to ophthalmopathy occurred over 18 months of follow-up. Hyperthyroidism patients were aged 18 to 65 years and newly diagnosed, with disease duration of less than 2 months. Any patient with an uncontrolled infection, another autoimmune disease, pregnancy or lactation was excluded. Diagnoses were established on the basis of clinical symptoms, serum thyroxine and TRAb, thyroid ultrasound, and orbital computed tomography. The TCR CDR3 was subjected to a first round of RT-PCR using the HTBI primer set and the Qiagen OneStep RT-PCR kit. Most expanded thyroid clonotypes (frequency above 0.001) were also detected in blood, suggesting blood repertoires may reflect thyroid immune responses. A 13 V-J signature model separated ophthalmopathy from stable hyperthyroidism, with approximately 86% sensitivity and roughly 82% specificity in cross-validation and 80%/75% in testing. In validation, progression to ophthalmopathy was predicted by the model with 70% to 71% sensitivity and roughly 76% specificity, a median of around 5.9 months before onset. TCR V-J signatures able to tell the groups apart were searched for in a discovery cohort of 100 or so patients, of whom roughly 42 had Graves' ophthalmopathy and 55 to 60 had stable Graves' hyperthyroidism. Prospective prediction of ophthalmopathy was tested in an independent validation cohort consisting of under 20 hyperthyroidism patients and about 17 patients who later progressed to ophthalmopathy. The 95 to 100 discovery patients were randomly divided into training and test sets at a 7:3 ratio. Thyroid tissue and blood T-cell repertoires from roughly six Graves' hyperthyroidism patients were also compared in the study. After blood sampling, hyperthyroidism patients were treated with methimazole at a starting dose of 30 mg daily, and ophthalmopathy patients were treated with high-dose intravenous methylprednisolone. The libraries were constructed in a second round of multiplex PCR and then size-selected and purified. Libraries were sequenced paired-end with 100 bp reads on an Illumina HiSeq2000. SOAPnuke was used to process the raw data, with reads discarded if the reads contained adapters or uncalled bases, had a mean Phred below 15, or lacked an exact constant-primer or identifier match. COPE v1.2.5 was used to merge high-quality paired reads, and clonotypes were defined as unique nucleotide sequences. MiTCR v1.1 was used to align clonotypes to the IMGT TRBV, TRBD and TRBJ reference segments. The analysis was restricted to V-J combinations with a frequency above 0.0001, which together covered about 99% of the repertoires. A TCS score was defined as the ratio of F50 (clonal expansion) to E x V (chaos), with BLOSUM62-based TCRdist applied between CDR3 peptides within each V-J. Welch's t-statistics and random forest reduced 450 to 600 V-J features to roughly 13, which were used in a naive Bayes classifier (R e1071). No statistical method was used to fix the sample size in advance, and group allocation was not hidden from the investigators. The paper reports TCR Vbeta CDR3 sequencing of approximately 140 peripheral blood samples: 43 ophthalmopathy, under 80 hyperthyroidism and approximately 17 progressor patients.

This specimen was peripheral blood mononuclear cells (PBMCs), taken at new diagnosis, from a patient treated with antithyroid drugs. The source is a woman aged 25 to 39 with Graves disease. Donor details come from another sample of the same person, matched by shared clones. The receptor chain draws on TRBV4-2 and TRBJ2-5, with the identity of the D gene unclear. CDR3 loop: CASSQLPGETQYF. The base sequence is TGTGCCAGCAGCCAATTACCGGGAGAGACCCAGTACTTC.